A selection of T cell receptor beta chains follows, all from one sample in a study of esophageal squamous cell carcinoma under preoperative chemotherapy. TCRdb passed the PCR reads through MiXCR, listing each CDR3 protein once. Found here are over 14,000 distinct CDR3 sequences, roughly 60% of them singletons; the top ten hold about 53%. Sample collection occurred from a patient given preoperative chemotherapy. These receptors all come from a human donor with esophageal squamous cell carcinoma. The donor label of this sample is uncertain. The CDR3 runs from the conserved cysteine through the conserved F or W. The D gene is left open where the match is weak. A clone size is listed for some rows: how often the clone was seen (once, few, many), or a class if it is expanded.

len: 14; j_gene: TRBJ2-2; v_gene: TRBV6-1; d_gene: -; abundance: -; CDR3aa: CASSLGLNTETLFF; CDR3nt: TGTGCCAGCAGCCTGGGACTCAACACCGAGACGCTGTTTTTT
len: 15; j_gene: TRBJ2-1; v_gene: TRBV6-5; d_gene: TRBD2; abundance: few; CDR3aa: CASSLTSGTYNEQFF; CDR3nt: TGTGCCAGCAGTTTGACTAGCGGGACCTACAATGAGCAGTTCTTC
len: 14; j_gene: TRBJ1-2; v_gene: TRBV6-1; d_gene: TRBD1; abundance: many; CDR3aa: CASSGFGTGGSYTF; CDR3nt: TGTGCCAGCAGTGGATTCGGGACAGGGGGGAGCTACACCTTC
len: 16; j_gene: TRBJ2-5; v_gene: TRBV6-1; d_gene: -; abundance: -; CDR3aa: CASRGNGGREPETQYF; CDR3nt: TGTGCCAGCAGGGGCAACGGGGGGCGTGAGCCAGAGACCCAGTACTTT
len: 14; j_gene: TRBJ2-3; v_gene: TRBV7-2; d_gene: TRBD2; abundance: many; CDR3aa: CASSPGTSGDTQYF; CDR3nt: TGTGCCAGCAGCCCGGGGACTAGCGGGGATACGCAGTATTTT
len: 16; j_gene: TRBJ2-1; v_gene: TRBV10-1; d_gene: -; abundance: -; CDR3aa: CASSERATRGYNEQFF; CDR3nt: TGCGCCAGCAGTGAGAGAGCGACCCGGGGCTACAATGAGCAGTTCTTC
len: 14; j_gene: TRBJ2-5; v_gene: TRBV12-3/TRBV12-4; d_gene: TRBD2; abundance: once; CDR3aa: CASSPVSGGMEQYF; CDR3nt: TGTGCCAGCAGCCCTGTTAGCGGGGGAATGGAGCAGTACTTC
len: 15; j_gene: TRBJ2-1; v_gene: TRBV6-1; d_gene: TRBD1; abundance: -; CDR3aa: CASRTGTVPFREQFF; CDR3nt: TGTGCCAGCAGAACCGGGACAGTCCCCTTCCGGGAGCAGTTCTTC
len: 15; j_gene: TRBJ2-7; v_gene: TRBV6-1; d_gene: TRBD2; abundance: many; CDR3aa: CASSRHSGETYEQYF; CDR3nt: TGTGCCAGCAGCCGCCATAGCGGGGAAACCTACGAGCAGTACTTC
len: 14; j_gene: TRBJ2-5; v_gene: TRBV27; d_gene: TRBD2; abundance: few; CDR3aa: CASSWAGAVRGLYF; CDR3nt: TGTGCCAGCTCCTGGGCGGGAGCCGTCCGCGGCTTGTACTTC
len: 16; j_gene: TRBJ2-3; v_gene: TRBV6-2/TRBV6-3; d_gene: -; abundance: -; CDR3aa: CASSGQSGASTDTQYF; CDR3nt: TGTGCCAGCAGTGGCCAATCGGGGGCTAGCACAGATACGCAGTATTTT
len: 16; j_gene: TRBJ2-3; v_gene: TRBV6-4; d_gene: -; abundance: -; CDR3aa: CASGGTGGRGTDTQYF; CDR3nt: TGTGCCAGCGGGGGCACCGGAGGCCGGGGCACAGATACGCAGTATTTC
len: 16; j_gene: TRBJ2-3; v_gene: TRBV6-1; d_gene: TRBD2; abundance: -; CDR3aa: CASREGGEGPQETQYF; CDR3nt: TGTGCCAGCAGGGAGGGTGGGGAGGGTCCCCAAGAGACGCAGTATTTT
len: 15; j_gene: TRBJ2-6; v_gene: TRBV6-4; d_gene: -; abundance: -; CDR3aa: CASSLGGGAGDTLTF; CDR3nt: TGTGCCAGCAGTCTTGGTGGGGGGGCCGGAGATACGCTGACTTTC
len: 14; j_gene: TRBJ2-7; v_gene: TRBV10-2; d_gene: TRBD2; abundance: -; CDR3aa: CASSGGLAEDTQYF; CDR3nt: TGTGCGAGCAGCGGGGGACTTGCCGAAGATACGCAGTACTTC
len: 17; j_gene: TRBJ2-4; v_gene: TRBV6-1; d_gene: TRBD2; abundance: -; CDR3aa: CASSASGGGSAKDMQYF; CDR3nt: TGTGCCAGCAGTGCAAGCGGGGGGGGGAGCGCCAAAGACATGCAGTATTTC
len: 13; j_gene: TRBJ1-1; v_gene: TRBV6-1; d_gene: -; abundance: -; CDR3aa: CASSVDGGARAFF; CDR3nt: TGTGCCAGCAGTGTAGATGGTGGGGCGAGGGCTTTCTTT